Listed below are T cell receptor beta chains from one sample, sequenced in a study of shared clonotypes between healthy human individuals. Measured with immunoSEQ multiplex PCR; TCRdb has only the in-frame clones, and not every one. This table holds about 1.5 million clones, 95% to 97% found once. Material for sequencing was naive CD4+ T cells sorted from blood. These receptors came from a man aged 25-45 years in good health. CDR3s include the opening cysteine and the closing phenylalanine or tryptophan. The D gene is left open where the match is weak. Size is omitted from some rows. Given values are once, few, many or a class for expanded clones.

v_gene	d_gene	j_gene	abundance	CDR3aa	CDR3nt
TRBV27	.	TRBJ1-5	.	CASFTSNQPQHF	TGTGCCAGCTTTACTAGCAATCAGCCCCAGCATTTT
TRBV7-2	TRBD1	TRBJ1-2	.	CASTGVGQDYRYTF	TGTGCCAGCACCGGGGTGGGACAGGATTATCGCTACACCTTC
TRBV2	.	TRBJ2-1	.	CASSENRLNSYNEQFF	TGTGCCAGCAGTGAAAACAGACTTAATTCCTACAATGAGCAGTTCTTC
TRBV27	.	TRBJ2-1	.	CASSLIQAPSYNEQFF	TGTGCCAGCAGTTTAATACAGGCCCCCTCCTACAATGAGCAGTTCTTC
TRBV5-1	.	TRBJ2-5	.	CASSSDNNQETQYF	TGCGCCAGCAGCTCTGACAACAATCAAGAGACCCAGTACTTC
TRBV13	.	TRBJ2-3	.	CASSSPAGRITDTQYF	TGTGCCAGCAGCTCACCTGCGGGCCGTATCACAGATACGCAGTATTTT
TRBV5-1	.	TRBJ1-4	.	CASSLGVGSITRDEKLFF	TGCGCCAGCAGCTTGGGTGTGGGCTCAATTACGAGGGATGAAAAACTGTTTTTT
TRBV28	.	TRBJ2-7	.	CASSRSTYEQYF	TGTGCCAGCAGTCGCAGCACCTACGAGCAGTACTTC
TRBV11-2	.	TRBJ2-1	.	CASSSREGGFEQFF	TGTGCCAGCAGCTCCCGGGAAGGAGGTTTTGAGCAGTTCTTC
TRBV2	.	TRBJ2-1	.	CASSDTRGSYNEQFF	TGTGCCAGCAGTGATACGCGGGGCTCCTACAATGAGCAGTTCTTC
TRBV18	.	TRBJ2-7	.	CASSPLGGGRNYEQYF	TGTGCCAGCTCACCACTTGGGGGGGGGCGAAACTACGAGCAGTACTTC
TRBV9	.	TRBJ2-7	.	CASSVDLLYEQYF	TGTGCCAGCAGCGTAGATCTCCTCTACGAGCAGTACTTC
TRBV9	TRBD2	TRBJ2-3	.	CASSGNKLAEVSDTQYF	TGTGCCAGCAGCGGTAACAAACTAGCGGAAGTTTCAGATACGCAGTATTTT
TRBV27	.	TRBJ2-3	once	CASSFFTPQGYSTDTQYF	TGTGCCAGCAGTTTTTTTACCCCACAGGGATATAGCACAGATACGCAGTATTTT
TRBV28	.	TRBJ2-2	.	CASSRGTVWSGELFF	TGTGCCAGCAGCCGTGGGACCGTGTGGTCCGGGGAGCTGTTTTTT
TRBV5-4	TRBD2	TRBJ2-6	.	CASNLAESSGANVLTF	TGCGCCAGCAACCTAGCGGAAAGCTCTGGGGCCAACGTCCTGACTTTC
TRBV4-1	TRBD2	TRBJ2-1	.	CASSQERTRSQNEQFF	TGCGCCAGCAGCCAAGAAAGGACTAGGTCTCAAAATGAGCAGTTCTTC
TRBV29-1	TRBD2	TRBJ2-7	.	CSVKGLAGSVQYF	TGCAGCGTAAAGGGACTAGCGGGAAGTGTGCAGTACTTC
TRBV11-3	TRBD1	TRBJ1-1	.	CASSLGGTAKNTEAFF	TGTGCCAGCAGCTTAGGAGGGACAGCAAAGAACACTGAAGCTTTCTTT
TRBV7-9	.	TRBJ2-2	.	CASSSRKGPISGELFF	TGTGCCAGCAGCTCACGAAAAGGGCCGATTTCGGGGGAGCTGTTTTTT
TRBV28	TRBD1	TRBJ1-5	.	CASNLGGGQNQPQHF	TGTGCCAGCAACCTGGGGGGGGGACAGAATCAGCCCCAGCATTTT
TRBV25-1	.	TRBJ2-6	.	CASSEYRGSGANVLTF	TGTGCCAGCAGTGAATATCGTGGGTCAGGGGCCAACGTCCTGACTTTC
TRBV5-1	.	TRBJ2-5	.	CASSLGGKQETQYF	TGCGCCAGCAGCTTGGGGGGGAAGCAAGAGACCCAGTACTTC
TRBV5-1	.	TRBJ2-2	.	CASSPLGTTGELFF	TGCGCCAGCAGCCCCCTGGGTACCACCGGGGAGCTGTTTTTT
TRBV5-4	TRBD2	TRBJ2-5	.	CASSLGLAGVTQYF	TGTGCCAGCAGCTTGGGACTAGCGGGAGTAACCCAGTACTTC
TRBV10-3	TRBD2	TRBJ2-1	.	CAIRSGTTDNEQFF	TGTGCCATCAGATCCGGGACTACCGATAATGAGCAGTTCTTC
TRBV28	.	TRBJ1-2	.	CASSPPGANYGYTF	TGTGCCAGCAGTCCCCCAGGAGCTAACTATGGCTACACCTTC
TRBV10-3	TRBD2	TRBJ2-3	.	CAISGTGTSGSYTQYF	TGTGCCATCAGTGGGACCGGGACTAGCGGGAGTTATACGCAGTATTTT
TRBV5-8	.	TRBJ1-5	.	CASSMTSTQPQHF	TGTGCCAGCAGCATGACAAGTACTCAGCCCCAGCATTTT
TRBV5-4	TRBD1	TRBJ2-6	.	CASSGGTGITGANVLTF	TGTGCCAGCAGCGGCGGGACAGGGATCACCGGGGCCAACGTCCTGACTTTC
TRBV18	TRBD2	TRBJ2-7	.	CASSPGLAGPEQYF	TGTGCCAGCTCACCGGGACTAGCGGGACCCGAGCAGTACTTC
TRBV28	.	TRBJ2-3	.	CASSLASDTQYF	TGTGCCAGCAGTTTAGCCTCAGATACGCAGTATTTT
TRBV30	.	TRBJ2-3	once	CAWRAVSSTDTQYF	TGTGCCTGGAGAGCCGTTTCTAGCACAGATACGCAGTATTTT
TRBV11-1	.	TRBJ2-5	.	CASSPRGFGTQYF	TGTGCCAGCAGTCCCCGGGGTTTTGGGACCCAGTACTTC
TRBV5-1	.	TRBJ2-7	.	CASSSGASYEQYF	TGCGCCAGCAGCTCAGGGGCTTCCTACGAGCAGTACTTC
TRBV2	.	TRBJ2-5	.	CASTERQETQYF	TGTGCCAGCACTGAACGCCAAGAGACCCAGTACTTC
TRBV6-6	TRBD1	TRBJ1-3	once	CASSYSAGQTGNTIYF	TGTGCCAGCAGTTACTCCGCGGGACAGACTGGAAACACCATATATTTT
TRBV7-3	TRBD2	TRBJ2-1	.	CASSADGRAGNEQFF	TGTGCCAGCAGCGCCGACGGGAGGGCTGGGAATGAGCAGTTCTTC
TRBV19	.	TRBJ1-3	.	CASSLLTTGFTGNTIYF	TGTGCCAGTAGTCTACTTACAACAGGGTTTACTGGAAACACCATATATTTT
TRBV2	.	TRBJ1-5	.	CASSPSSVLNQPQHF	TGTGCCAGCAGCCCATCCTCCGTCCTTAATCAGCCCCAGCATTTT
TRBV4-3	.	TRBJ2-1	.	CASSQELEFGQFF	TGCGCCAGCAGCCAAGAGTTGGAGTTCGGGCAGTTCTTC